One sample yielded the 26 T cell receptor beta chains listed below, sequenced in a study of shared clonotypes between healthy human individuals. Libraries were prepared by immunoSEQ multiplex PCR; TCRdb keeps only in-frame clonotypes and omits some of them. The sample records under 650,000 clones, 90% to 96% being singletons. Sequencing was done on a sample of naive CD4+ T cells sorted from blood. This sample's subset: CD45RA+ positively selected. The receptors stem from a woman aged 25 to 39 in good health.

The chain has TRBV10-2 and TRBJ2-7, with D possibly TRBD1 on 6 matching bases. V dropped 0 bases and J dropped 6 bases, with 18 bases sitting between them. CDR3 length: 16 residues. Germline CDR1 is WSHSY and CDR2 is SAAADI. The CDR3 sequence is CASSESRGLISREQYF. DNA for the CDR3: TGCGCCAGCAGTGAGTCTAGGGGGTTGATTAGTCGCGAGCAGTACTTC.

This chain joins TRBV5-1 and TRBJ2-1, with 12 bases matching TRBD2. CDR1 SGHRS and CDR2 YFSETQ come from the germline V gene. V lost 0 bases and J lost 8; bases outside the gene matches: 9. The CDR3 is 17 amino acids. The CDR3 region has the DNA TGCGCCAGCAGCTTGGGCCGACTAGCGGGAGAGGGGGATGAGCAGTTCTTC. This sequence encodes CASSLGRLAGEGDEQFF.

The chain links TRBV5-1 to TRBJ1-2, with a tentative D call TRBD1 (5 bases). The CDR3 has 16 residues. Looked up from germline, CDR1 is SGHRS and CDR2 is YFSETQ. Trimming removed 3 bases from V and 1 base from J, with 16 bases in between. This CDR3 reads CASSWGSLAYNYGYTF. CDR3 DNA sequence: TGCGCCAGCAGCTGGGGGTCACTGGCTTATAACTATGGCTACACCTTC.

The rearrangement links TRBV7-9 to TRBJ1-1; 10 nucleotides line up with TRBD1. CDR3 size: 16 residues. V lost 4 bases to trimming and J lost 2 bases; unmatched junction nucleotides: 7. Germline V CDR1 and CDR2: SEHNR, FQNEAQ (reference sequence). Here the CDR3 reads CASSYRDRGRNTEAFF. The CDR3 region has the DNA TGTGCCAGCAGCTATAGGGACAGGGGAAGAAACACTGAAGCTTTCTTT.

The chain joins TRBV11-2 to TRBJ1-1; D is undetermined. The CDR3 spans 16 residues. The V gene lost 8 bases and the J gene lost 2 bases, with 21 bases spanning the gap. The germline V gene has CDR1 SGHAT and CDR2 FQNNGV. This CDR3 reads CASYAQEGFINTEAFF. The CDR3, as DNA: TGTGCCAGCTACGCCCAAGAGGGATTTATTAACACTGAAGCTTTCTTT.

J is TRBJ2-3 and V is TRBV10-3; D is unresolved. V was clipped by 0 bases and J by 2 bases, with 9 bases between them. The CDR3 has 15 residues. Germline V gene data show CDR1 as ENHRY and CDR2 as SYGVKD. CDR3 bases: TGTGCCATCAGTGAGTCCACCAGATCCACAGATACGCAGTATTTT. Protein sequence: CAISESTRSTDTQYF.

DNA for the CDR3: TGTGCCAGCAGCTTAGCCCGGGACATACTATCTAACTATGGCTACACCTTC. This gives the protein CASSLARDILSNYGYTF. The chain combines TRBV7-8 with TRBJ1-2; possibly TRBD1 for D (6 bases). V dropped 0 bases and J dropped 0 bases, with 14 bases sitting between them. This CDR3 comprises 17 residues. The V gene's germline CDR1 is SGHVS and CDR2 FQNEAQ.

The V and J genes are TRBV7-8 and TRBJ2-7; D is ambiguous. Trimming removed 1 base from V and 0 bases from J, with 10 bases in between. Germline CDR1 reads SGHVS; CDR2 reads FQNEAQ. The CDR3 consists of 15 residues. The CDR3 DNA is TGTGCCAGCAGCTTAGGGCCTTTCAGCTCCTACGAGCAGTACTTC. Translation gives CASSLGPFSSYEQYF.

The chain has TRBV5-5 and TRBJ2-7; 9 bases align to TRBD1. The CDR3 spans 18 residues. V was clipped by 2 bases and J by 5 bases; unmatched bases: 17. CDR1 is SGHKS and CDR2 is YYEKEE in the germline V gene (reference sequence). The DNA of the CDR3 is TGTGCCAGCAGCTTTGTGGGAGGCGGCCGGGACAGGGACGACGAGCAGTACTTC. This codes for CASSFVGGGRDRDDEQYF.

This clone was observed once. The chain uses TRBV7-9 and TRBJ1-4; D remains unclear. The CDR3 spans 17 residues. Trimming stripped 1 base from V and 2 bases from J, with 14 bases between. CDR1 and CDR2 (germline): SEHNR, FQNEAQ (reference sequence). The CDR3 DNA reads TGTGCCAGCAGCTTAGGCCTGGTTGGAGTGACTAATGAAAAACTGTTTTTT. Its translation: CASSLGLVGVTNEKLFF.

V is TRBV4-1 and J is TRBJ2-7; possible D gene TRBD2, 6 bases. V lost 0 bases to trimming and J lost 6 bases, with 24 bases between them. This CDR3 has 18 amino acids. Germline lookup yields CDR1 MGHRA and CDR2 YSYEKL. CDR3 nucleotide sequence: TGCGCCAGCAGCCAAGAACCCCCCCAGGTCGGGGGTTCCGGCGAGCAGTACTTC. It encodes CASSQEPPQVGGSGEQYF.

The gene calls are TRBV6-6 and TRBJ1-2, with TRBD1 matching 7 bases. CDR1 MNHNY and CDR2 SVGAGI come from the germline V gene (reference sequence). The CDR3 runs 16 residues. Trimming took 6 bases from V and 0 from J; bases not matched to a gene: 10. CDR3 in amino acids: CASSKDRSTPNYGYTF. DNA for the CDR3: TGTGCCAGCAGCAAGGACAGGTCGACCCCTAACTATGGCTACACCTTC.

The chain recombines TRBV27 with TRBJ2-1; TRBD1 might be the D (5 bases). This CDR3 has 14 amino acids. V was trimmed by 3 bases and J by 5 bases, leaving 11 bases between them. CDR1 and CDR2 (germline): MNHEY, SMNVEV (reference sequence). This chain's CDR3 is CASSFRKGNNEQFF. CDR3 nucleotide sequence: TGTGCCAGCAGTTTTCGGAAGGGGAACAATGAGCAGTTCTTC.

This sequence joins TRBV18 and TRBJ1-2; 7 bases are a match to TRBD1. This CDR3 has 15 amino acids. CDR1 KGHSH and CDR2 LQKENI come from the germline V gene. J gave up 6 bases and V 2 bases, and 9 bases lay outside the gene matches. CDR3 sequence (DNA): TGTGCCAGCTCACCAACAGGACAGGCTTCGGATGGCTACACCTTC. Protein sequence: CASSPTGQASDGYTF.

The rearrangement links TRBV10-3 to TRBJ2-7, with a possible D match to TRBD1 (5 bases). CDR3 length equals 15 residues. V lost 7 bases and J lost 2, with 18 bases in between. Looked up from germline, CDR1 is ENHRY and CDR2 is SYGVKD. The CDR3 nucleotides read TGTGCCATCACCGCAAGGGAAAAAGGGGCCTACGAGCAGTACTTC. Translating gives CAITAREKGAYEQYF.

V usage is TRBV28 and J usage is TRBJ1-5; 8 positions agree with TRBD1. This CDR3 region has 17 residues. The germline V gene has CDR1 MDHEN and CDR2 SYDVKM. The V and J ends lost 5 bases and 4 bases, in that order; junction bases with no gene match: 13. The CDR3 is CASSGDEGDRGNQPQHF. In nucleotides, the CDR3 is TGTGCCAGCAGTGGCGATGAGGGAGACAGGGGAAATCAGCCCCAGCATTTT.

This sequence joins TRBV6-6 and TRBJ1-5; 8 bases agree with TRBD1. Germline V gene lookup returns CDR1 MNHNY and CDR2 SVGAGI (reference sequence). The ends lost 7 bases at V and 6 bases at J; junction bases unmatched: 11. The CDR3 consists of 15 residues. CDR3 bases: TGTGCCAGCACGGAGGCAGGGGGCTCGGGTCAGCCCCAGCATTTT. Protein sequence: CASTEAGGSGQPQHF.

This clone was detected only once. This rearrangement joins TRBV2 to TRBJ2-1, with D uncertain. This CDR3 is built from 10 residues. From germline, CDR1 is SNHLY and CDR2 FYNNEI. Between the trimmed V and J ends, which lost 6 bases and 12 bases, there was a span of 9 bases. CDR3 amino acids: CASRSSGQFF. The CDR3 coding sequence is TGTGCCAGCAGGTCTTCAGGGCAGTTCTTC.

This clone was seen only a few times. V and J are TRBV28 and TRBJ1-5; D gene uncertain. Germline CDR1 reads MDHEN; CDR2 reads SYDVKM. Trimming left V 6 bases short and J 8 bases short, with 11 bases between. This CDR3 spans 12 amino acids. CDR3 nucleotide sequence: TGTGCCAGCAGGAGCCGCCGTAAGCCCCAGCATTTT. Residues: CASRSRRKPQHF. The full variable domain, completed using reference TRBV28 and TRBJ1-5, is DVKVTQSSRYLVKRTGEKVFLECVQDMDHENMFWYRQDPGLGLRLIYFSYDVKMKEKGDIPEGYSVSREKKERFSLILESASTNQTSMYLCASRSRRKPQHFGDGTRLSIL.

The rearrangement joins TRBV10-3 to TRBJ2-2, with D uncertain. V was clipped by 2 bases and J by 6 bases, with 13 bases between them. Germline assignment: CDR1 ENHRY and CDR2 SYGVKD. CDR3 length equals 15 residues. The CDR3 loop reads CAISENWASPGELFF. Here the CDR3 DNA reads TGTGCCATCAGTGAGAACTGGGCCAGCCCCGGGGAGCTGTTTTTT.

The chain combines TRBV28 with TRBJ2-7, with 8 nucleotides matching TRBD1. Germline V gene lookup returns CDR1 MDHEN and CDR2 SYDVKM. Unmatched junction bases numbered 11, after V lost 7 bases and J lost 6 bases. CDR3 length equals 14 residues. The CDR3 reads CASTPEMTGVEQYF. CDR3 DNA: TGTGCCAGCACCCCTGAAATGACAGGGGTCGAGCAGTACTTC.

The chain carries TRBV19 and TRBJ2-7; 9 bases align to TRBD2. J lost 1 base, V lost 2 bases, and 3 bases had no gene match. The germline V gene encodes CDR1 LNHDA and CDR2 SQIVND (reference sequence). The CDR3 length is 15 residues. This chain's CDR3 is CASSIRSGGSYEQYF. CDR3 DNA: TGTGCCAGTAGTATAAGGAGCGGGGGGTCCTACGAGCAGTACTTC.

This clone was counted once. The V call is TRBV19, the J call TRBJ2-3; a weak D match, TRBD2 (5 bases). CDR1 and CDR2 (germline): LNHDA, SQIVND (reference sequence). Trimming pared 6 bases from V and 4 bases from J, leaving 20 bases between. The CDR3 has 16 amino acids. The CDR3 spells CASSPVDSTQPDTQYF. The CDR3, as DNA: TGTGCCAGTAGCCCGGTGGACTCGACTCAGCCAGATACGCAGTATTTT.

The chain combines TRBV6-5 with TRBJ2-7, with 10 bases that match TRBD1. V lost 0 bases to trimming and J lost 3 bases; unmatched junction nucleotides: 2. Germline CDR1 and CDR2: MNHEY and SVGAGI. The CDR3 has 15 residues. CDR3: CASSYSWTGGYEQYF. Here the CDR3 DNA reads TGTGCCAGCAGTTACTCCTGGACAGGGGGCTACGAGCAGTACTTC.

This chain uses TRBV25-1 with TRBJ2-7; 9 positions match TRBD2. Trimming cost V 1 base and J 0 bases; bases outside gene matches: 7. There are 17 residues in the CDR3. CDR1 and CDR2 (germline): MGHDK, SYGVNS. CDR3 nucleotide sequence: TGTGCCAGCAGTGAATCCGGCCTAGCGGGGTTCTCCTACGAGCAGTACTTC. This encodes CASSESGLAGFSYEQYF.

Notes on this clone: Mismatch with germline at one junction end may stem from a read error. The chain combines TRBV19 with TRBJ2-1, with TRBD2 matching over 7 bases. Germline V gives CDR1 LNHDA, CDR2 SQIVND (reference sequence). The CDR3 is 16 amino acids. CDR3 protein: CASSIEVGGPSDEQFF. The DNA of the CDR3 is TGTGCCAGTAGCATAGAGGTGGGAGGGCCTTCCGATGAGCAGTTCTTC.